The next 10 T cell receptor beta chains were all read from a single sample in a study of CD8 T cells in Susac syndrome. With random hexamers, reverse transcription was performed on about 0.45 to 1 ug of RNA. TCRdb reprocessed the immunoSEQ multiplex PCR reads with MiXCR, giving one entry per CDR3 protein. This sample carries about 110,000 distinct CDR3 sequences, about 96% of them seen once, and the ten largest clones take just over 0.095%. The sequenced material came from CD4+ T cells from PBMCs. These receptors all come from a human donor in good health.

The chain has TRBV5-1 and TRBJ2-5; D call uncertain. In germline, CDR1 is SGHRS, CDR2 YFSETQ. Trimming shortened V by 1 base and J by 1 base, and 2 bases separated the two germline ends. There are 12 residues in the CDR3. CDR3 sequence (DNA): TGCGCCAGCAGCTTGAGCCAAGAGACCCAGTACTTC. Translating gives CASSLSQETQYF. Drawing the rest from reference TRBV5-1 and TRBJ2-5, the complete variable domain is KAGVTQTPRYLIKTRGQQVTLSCSPISGHRSVSWYQQTPGQGLQFLFEYFSETQRNKGNFPGRFSGRQFSNSRSEMNVSTLELGDSALYLCASSLSQETQYFGPGTRLLVL.

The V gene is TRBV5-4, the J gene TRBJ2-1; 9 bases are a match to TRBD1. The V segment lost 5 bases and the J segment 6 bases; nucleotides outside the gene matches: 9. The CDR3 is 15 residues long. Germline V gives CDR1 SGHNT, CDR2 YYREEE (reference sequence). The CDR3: CASSIQGARFNEQFF. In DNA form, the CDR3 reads TGTGCCAGCAGTATACAGGGGGCGCGTTTCAATGAGCAGTTCTTC.

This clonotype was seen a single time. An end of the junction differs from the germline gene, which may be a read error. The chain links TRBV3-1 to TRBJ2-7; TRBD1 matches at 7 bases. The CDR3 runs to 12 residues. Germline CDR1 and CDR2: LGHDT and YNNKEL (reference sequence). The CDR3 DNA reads TGTGCCAGCAGCCTCCCGTGGACAGGATGGGACTTC. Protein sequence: CASSLPWTGWDF.

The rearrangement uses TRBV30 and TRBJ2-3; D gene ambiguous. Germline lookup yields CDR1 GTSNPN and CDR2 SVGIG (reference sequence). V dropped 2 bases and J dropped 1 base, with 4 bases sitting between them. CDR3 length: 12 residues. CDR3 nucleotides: TGTGCCTGGAGTATGGGCACAGATACGCAGTATTTT. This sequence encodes CAWSMGTDTQYF.

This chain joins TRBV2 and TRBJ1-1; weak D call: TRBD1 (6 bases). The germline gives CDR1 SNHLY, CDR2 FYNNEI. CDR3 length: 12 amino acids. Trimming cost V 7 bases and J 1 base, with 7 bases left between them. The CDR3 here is CASKGGNTEAFF. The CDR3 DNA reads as TGTGCCAGCAAGGGGGGGAACACTGAAGCTTTCTTT.

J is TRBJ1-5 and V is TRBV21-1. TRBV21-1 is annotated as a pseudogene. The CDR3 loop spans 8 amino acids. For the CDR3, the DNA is TGTGCCTCTCAGCCCCAGCATTTT. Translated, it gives CASQPQHF.

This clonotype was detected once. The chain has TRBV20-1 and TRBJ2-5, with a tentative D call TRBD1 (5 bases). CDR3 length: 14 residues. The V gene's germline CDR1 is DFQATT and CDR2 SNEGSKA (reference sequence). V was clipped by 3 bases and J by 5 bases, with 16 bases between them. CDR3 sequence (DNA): TGCAGTGCTAGTAACAGGCGGCCCGGGGAGACCCAGTACTTC. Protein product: CSASNRRPGETQYF.

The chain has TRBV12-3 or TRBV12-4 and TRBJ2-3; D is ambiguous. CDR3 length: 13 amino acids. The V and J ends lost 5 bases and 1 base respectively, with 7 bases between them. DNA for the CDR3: TGTGCCAGCAGTCCCCACCGCACAGATACGCAGTATTTT. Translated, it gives CASSPHRTDTQYF.

The CDR3: CSVDPPFEGFGTEAFF. The DNA of the CDR3 is TGCAGCGTTGATCCCCCCTTCGAGGGATTCGGAACTGAAGCTTTCTTT. The chain carries TRBV29-1 and TRBJ1-1, with D hard to call. The CDR3 is 16 residues long. Trimming removed 3 bases at V and 5 bases at J, with 22 bases between. Germline loops: CDR1 SQVTM, CDR2 ANQGSEA.

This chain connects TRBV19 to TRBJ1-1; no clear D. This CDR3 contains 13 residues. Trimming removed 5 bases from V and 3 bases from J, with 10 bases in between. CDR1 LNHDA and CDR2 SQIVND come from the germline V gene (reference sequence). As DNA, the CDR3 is TGTGCCAGTAGTGCCACAGCTTACACTGAAGCTTTCTTT. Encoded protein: CASSATAYTEAFF.